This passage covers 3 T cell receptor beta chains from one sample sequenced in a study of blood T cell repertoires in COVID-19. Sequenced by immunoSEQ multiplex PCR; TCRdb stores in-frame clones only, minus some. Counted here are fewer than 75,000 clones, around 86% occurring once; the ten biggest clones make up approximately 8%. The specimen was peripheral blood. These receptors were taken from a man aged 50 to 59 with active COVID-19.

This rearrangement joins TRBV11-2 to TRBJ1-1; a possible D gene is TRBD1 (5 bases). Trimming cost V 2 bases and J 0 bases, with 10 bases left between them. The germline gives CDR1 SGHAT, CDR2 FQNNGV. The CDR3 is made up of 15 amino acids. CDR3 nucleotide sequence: TGTGCCAGCAGCTTACTGGGGGGGGTGAACACTGAAGCTTTCTTT. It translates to CASSLLGGVNTEAFF. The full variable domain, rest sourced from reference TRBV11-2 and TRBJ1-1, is EAGVAQSPRYKIIEKRQSVAFWCNPISGHATLYWYQQILGQGPKLLIQFQNNGVVDDSQLPKDRFSAERLKGVDSTLKIQPAKLEDSAVYLCASSLLGGVNTEAFFGQGTRLTVV.

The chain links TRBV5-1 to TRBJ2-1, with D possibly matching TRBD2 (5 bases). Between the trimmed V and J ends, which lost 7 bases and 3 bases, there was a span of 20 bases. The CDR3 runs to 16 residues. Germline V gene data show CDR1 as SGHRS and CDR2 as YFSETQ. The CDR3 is CASSKGLSEYYNEQFF. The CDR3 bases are TGCGCCAGCTCTAAAGGCCTTAGCGAGTACTACAATGAGCAGTTCTTC.

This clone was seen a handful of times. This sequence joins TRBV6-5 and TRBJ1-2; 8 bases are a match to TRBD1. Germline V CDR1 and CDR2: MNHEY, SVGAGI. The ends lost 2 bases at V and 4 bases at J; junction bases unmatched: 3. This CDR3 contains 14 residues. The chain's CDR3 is CASSYQGAGYGYTF. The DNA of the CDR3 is TGTGCCAGCAGTTACCAGGGGGCCGGCTATGGCTACACCTTC.